These 18 T cell receptor beta chains came from one sample sequenced in a study of T cell repertoires in cytomegalovirus infection (dated by TCRdb to the late 2010s). The sequencer listed for this sample is Illumina HiSeq 1500. TCRdb trimmed public reads at Q25 via fastp, called clones via MiXCR and kept in-frame beta chains. Each CDR3 protein gets just one entry, which takes the most common genes and DNA from the rows behind it. The sample table records more than 300,000 distinct CDR3 sequences; roughly 36% of these occur just once. The leading ten clones occupy roughly 12% of the sample. Antigens of these TCRs are unknown. The treatment or condition label for this specimen denotes: in vitro stimulation with specific CMV peptide epitopes to enrich CMV-specific T cells. Source: cultured PBMCs, taken from culture after CMV antigen stimulation. All receptors derive from a human donor in good health (CMV status not recorded). Some clones in this sample may be carry-over from other donors' samples.

The chain employs TRBV28 and TRBJ2-5, with no clear D. V was trimmed by 8 bases and J by 4 bases, leaving 17 bases between them. The CDR3 extends over 14 amino acids. CDR1 is MDHEN and CDR2 is SYDVKM in the germline V gene. The CDR3 DNA reads as TGTGCCAGCCGCCGGCCCCGACCTGGAGAGACCCAGTACTTC. The encoded protein is CASRRPRPGETQYF.

This clonotype was seen many times. CDR3 amino acids: CSARAPQGARLKETQYF. Written as DNA, the CDR3 is TGCAGTGCTAGAGCACCTCAGGGAGCCCGGCTCAAAGAGACCCAGTACTTC. This chain joins TRBV20-1 and TRBJ2-5; D tentatively fits TRBD1 or TRBD2 (5 bases each). The CDR3 contains 17 residues. Germline loops: CDR1 DFQATT, CDR2 SNEGSKA (reference sequence). Trimming took off 1 base at V and 3 bases at J, with 21 bases between the two ends.

This clonotype has more than one count but fewer than ten. The V gene is TRBV20-1, the J gene TRBJ2-2; 11 bases line up with TRBD2. CDR1 DFQATT and CDR2 SNEGSKA come from the germline V gene (reference sequence). This CDR3 has 18 amino acids. Trimming at V came to 1 base and at J to 1 base, leaving 8 bases not matched to a gene. CDR3: CSARAPGTSGVNTGELFF. The CDR3, as DNA: TGCAGTGCTAGAGCACCCGGGACTAGCGGAGTGAACACCGGGGAGCTGTTTTTT.

V usage is TRBV20-1 and J usage is TRBJ2-5; unclear D gene. V was pared by 0 bases and J by 7 bases, with 9 bases between. CDR1 and CDR2 from the germline V gene are DFQATT and SNEGSKA (reference sequence). The CDR3 totals 12 residues. This chain's CDR3 is CSARDWEGTQYF. The CDR3 nucleotides are TGCAGTGCTAGAGATTGGGAAGGGACCCAGTACTTC.

J is TRBJ1-2 and V is TRBV7-2; D is perhaps TRBD1 (6 bases). The CDR3 contains 13 residues. The ends were cut back, 7 bases at V and 4 bases at J, with 13 bases in the middle. Germline V gene data show CDR1 as SGHTA and CDR2 as FQGNSA. The CDR3 reads CASTQGGPYGYTF. The CDR3 coding sequence is TGTGCCAGCACCCAAGGGGGGCCCTATGGCTACACCTTC. Variable domain in full (rest from reference TRBV7-2 and TRBJ1-2): GAGVSQSPSNKVTEKGKDVELRCDPISGHTALYWYRQSLGQGLEFLIYFQGNSAPDKSGLPSDRFSAERTGGSVSTLTIQRTQQEDSAVYLCASTQGGPYGYTFGSGTRLTVV.

The chain recombines TRBV19 with TRBJ1-5; TRBD1 aligns across 8 bases. CDR1 is LNHDA and CDR2 is SQIVND in the germline V gene (reference sequence). This CDR3 spans 18 amino acids. V gave up 9 bases and J gave up 0 bases; unmatched junction bases: 16. The CDR3 coding sequence is TGTGCCAGCAAGGACCGGGACAGGATTTCAAGTAGCAATCAGCCCCAGCATTTT. Translating gives CASKDRDRISSSNQPQHF.

The chain is built from TRBV27 and TRBJ2-1; possible D gene TRBD1, 5 bases. The germline CDR1 and CDR2 sequences are MNHEY and SMNVEV (reference sequence). The CDR3 consists of 14 residues. V was shortened by 1 base and J by 8 bases, with 12 bases between the two germline ends. As DNA, the CDR3 is TGTGCCAGCAGTTTATACTACCAGGGTTATGAGCAGTTCTTC. This codes for CASSLYYQGYEQFF.

This clonotype has a handful of counts. The chain uses TRBV5-6 and TRBJ1-2; D call uncertain. This CDR3 comprises 15 residues. Per the germline V gene, CDR1 is SGHDT and CDR2 is YYEEEE. The V end lost 1 base, the J end lost 6 bases, and 16 bases lay between the germline ends. CDR3 coding DNA: TGTGCCAGCAGCTTGATGGCAGTCGGTTGGGATGGCTACACCTTC. It is translated as CASSLMAVGWDGYTF.

The chain is built from TRBV7-2 and TRBJ2-1, with TRBD2 matching over 7 bases. The germline gives CDR1 SGHTA, CDR2 FQGNSA. CDR3 length: 19 residues. V lost 0 bases, J lost 2 bases, and 13 bases stayed unmatched. The CDR3 DNA sequence: TGTGCCAGCAGCTTAGCGCGGTTAACTAGCGTTAGGACCTACAATGAGCAGTTCTTC. It yields the protein CASSLARLTSVRTYNEQFF.

This chain links TRBV6-5 with TRBJ2-7; D may match TRBD1 or TRBD2 (5 bases each). With 5 bases removed from V and 0 bases from J, the gap between germline ends came to 14 bases. This CDR3 is built from 15 residues. Germline loops: CDR1 MNHEY, CDR2 SVGAGI. CDR3 DNA: TGTGCCAGCAGTCAGGGACCGCCTGGCTCCTACGAGCAGTACTTC. Translating it yields CASSQGPPGSYEQYF.

A few counts support this clonotype. This chain connects TRBV2 to TRBJ1-5; D remains ambiguous. The CDR3 contains 14 residues. Trimming took 6 bases from V and 0 from J, leaving 9 bases between them. In germline, CDR1 is SNHLY, CDR2 FYNNEI. CDR3 residues: CASSQTDSNQPQHF. CDR3 sequence (DNA): TGTGCCAGCAGCCAGACCGATAGCAATCAGCCCCAGCATTTT.

The chain recombines TRBV11-2 with TRBJ2-1; 11 bases align to TRBD2. The junction had 12 bases not matched to a gene; V was cut back by 5 bases and J by 9 bases. The CDR3 length is 16 residues. Germline CDR1 reads SGHAT; CDR2 reads FQNNGV. The CDR3 nucleotides read TGTGCCAGCAGCGCGCCCAGACTAGCGGGACGGCCTGAGCAGTTCTTC. This gives the protein CASSAPRLAGRPEQFF. The variable domain in full, with the rest retrieved from reference TRBV11-2 and TRBJ2-1, is EAGVAQSPRYKIIEKRQSVAFWCNPISGHATLYWYQQILGQGPKLLIQFQNNGVVDDSQLPKDRFSAERLKGVDSTLKIQPAKLEDSAVYLCASSAPRLAGRPEQFFGPGTRLTVL.

This chain links TRBV15 with TRBJ1-1; D is undetermined. V lost 3 bases, J lost 2 bases, and 13 bases lay in between. The CDR3 contains 15 residues. Germline values: CDR1 LNHNV, CDR2 YYDKDF (reference sequence). The CDR3 protein is CATSRSPHSNTEAFF. Written as DNA, the CDR3 is TGTGCCACCAGCAGGTCCCCCCATTCAAACACTGAAGCTTTCTTT.

The chain links TRBV7-2 to TRBJ2-1; 14 positions agree with TRBD2. The CDR3 is 16 residues long. Trimming cost V 5 bases and J 7 bases; bases outside gene matches: 7. Germline CDR1 is SGHTA and CDR2 is FQGNSA. The CDR3 protein is CASSLGGTSGRNEQFF. In DNA, the CDR3 is TGTGCCAGCAGCCTAGGAGGGACTAGCGGGAGAAATGAGCAGTTCTTC.

The chain has TRBV6-2 or TRBV6-3 and TRBJ1-2, with D perhaps matching TRBD1 (6 bases). Germline-derived CDR1 and CDR2 are MNHEY and SVGEGT. V shed 7 bases and J shed 10 bases, with 22 bases lying between them. The length of the CDR3 is 14 residues. The CDR3 reads CASNRTTQGSTYTF. The CDR3, as DNA: TGTGCCAGCAATCGTACGACACAGGGTTCCACCTACACCTTC.

This clonotype was found a few times. The chain has TRBV28 and TRBJ1-4, with D maybe TRBD1 (5 bases). Trimming pared 7 bases from V and 7 bases from J, leaving 10 bases between. Germline V lookup: CDR1 MDHEN, CDR2 SYDVKM. The CDR3 is 12 residues long. The CDR3 DNA sequence: TGTGCCAGCACAGGGAACGGTGAAAAACTGTTTTTT. Its translation is CASTGNGEKLFF.

The chain recombines TRBV28 with TRBJ2-3; 12 nucleotides align to TRBD2. This CDR3 is built from 16 residues. Germline loops: CDR1 MDHEN, CDR2 SYDVKM. V was pared by 4 bases and J by 3 bases, with 5 bases of the junction left unmatched. CDR3 amino acids: CASSSPTSGSTDTQYF. The CDR3 nucleotides read TGTGCCAGCAGTTCTCCGACTAGCGGGAGTACAGATACGCAGTATTTT.

The chain has TRBV11-2 and TRBJ1-3; 9 positions match TRBD1. The ends lost 6 bases at V and 2 bases at J; junction bases unmatched: 2. Germline V gene data show CDR1 as SGHAT and CDR2 as FQNNGV. The CDR3 is made up of 14 amino acids. The CDR3 nucleotides are TGTGCCAGCAGGACAGGGGGGGCTGGAAACACCATATATTTT. This sequence encodes CASRTGGAGNTIYF. Full variable domain (missing parts from reference TRBV11-2 and TRBJ1-3): EAGVAQSPRYKIIEKRQSVAFWCNPISGHATLYWYQQILGQGPKLLIQFQNNGVVDDSQLPKDRFSAERLKGVDSTLKIQPAKLEDSAVYLCASRTGGAGNTIYFGEGSWLTVV.